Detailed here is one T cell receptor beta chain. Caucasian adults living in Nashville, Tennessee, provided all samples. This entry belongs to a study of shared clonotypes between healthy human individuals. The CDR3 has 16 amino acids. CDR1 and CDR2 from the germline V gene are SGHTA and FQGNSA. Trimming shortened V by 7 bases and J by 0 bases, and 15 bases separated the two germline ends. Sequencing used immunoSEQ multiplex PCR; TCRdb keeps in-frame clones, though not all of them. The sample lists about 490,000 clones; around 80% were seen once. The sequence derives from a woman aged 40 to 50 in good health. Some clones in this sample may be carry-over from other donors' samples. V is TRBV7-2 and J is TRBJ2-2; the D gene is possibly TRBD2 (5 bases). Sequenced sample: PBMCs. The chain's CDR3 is CASTLASGTNTGELFF. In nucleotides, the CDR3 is TGTGCCAGCACCTTGGCGAGCGGAACGAACACCGGGGAGCTGTTTTTT.